These 30 T cell receptor beta chains came from one sample sequenced in a study of OX40 agonist ivuxolimab in advanced cancers. This table comes from immunoSEQ multiplex PCR, and its TCRdb copy is limited to in-frame clones, with some not included. The data contain about 35,000 clones, nearly 85% of them seen just once; the ten biggest clones take up about a quarter. Sequencing used CD4+ or CD8+ T cells sorted from blood, obtained in a trial of the OX40 agonist ivuxolimab. These receptors were obtained from an adult with an advanced solid tumor such as melanoma, head and neck, liver or kidney cancer.

The V and J genes are TRBV5-1 and TRBJ2-2; unclear D gene. The V gene's germline CDR1 is SGHRS and CDR2 YFSETQ. The CDR3 length is 14 residues. V shed 0 bases and J shed 1 base, with 4 bases lying between them. Here the CDR3 DNA reads TGCGCCAGCAGCTTGGGACAGAACACCGGGGAGCTGTTTTTT. It yields the protein CASSLGQNTGELFF.

The genes are TRBV28 and TRBJ2-5; 7 bases fit TRBD1. The J call may be wrong; the DNA end is better matched by TRBJ2-7. CDR1 and CDR2 from the germline V gene are MDHEN and SYDVKM. The CDR3 covers 13 residues. The DNA of the CDR3 is TGTGCCAGCAGTCAACGGACAGGCTACGAGCAGTACTTC. This gives the protein CASSQRTGYEQYF.

V is TRBV6-9 and J is TRBJ2-7; a possible D gene is TRBD2 (5 bases). This CDR3 contains 13 residues. CDR1 and CDR2 from the germline V gene are MNHGY and SVAAGI. Trimming stripped 7 bases from V and 2 bases from J, with 12 bases between. Here the CDR3 reads CASTPGGAYEQYF. CDR3 in DNA: TGTGCCAGCACCCCAGGAGGAGCCTACGAGCAGTACTTC.

This clone came up a few times. The chain recombines TRBV11-3 with TRBJ1-1; D gene ambiguous. Trimming cost V 2 bases and J 4 bases, with 11 bases left between them. This CDR3 contains 14 residues. Germline CDR1 reads SGHNT; CDR2 reads YENEEA. The CDR3 DNA sequence: TGTGCCAGCAGCTTAAGGAGTTCGGGCACTGAAGCTTTCTTT. The encoded protein is CASSLRSSGTEAFF.

The genes are TRBV7-3 and TRBJ1-1; no clear D gene. V dropped 2 bases and J dropped 3 bases, with 10 bases sitting between them. Germline loops: CDR1 SGHTA, CDR2 FQGTGA. This CDR3 is 14 amino acids long. The DNA for the CDR3 is TGTGCCAGCAGCTTAGTGCCGGGTGACACTGAAGCTTTCTTT. This gives the protein CASSLVPGDTEAFF.

The rearrangement joins TRBV19 to TRBJ1-5; no clear D. V gave up 8 bases and J gave up 5 bases, with 13 bases separating them. Germline assignment: CDR1 LNHDA and CDR2 SQIVND (reference sequence). This CDR3 region has 13 residues. The CDR3 DNA is TGTGCCAGTTGGGTGGGCGCAGATCAGCCCCAGCATTTT. Amino acid sequence: CASWVGADQPQHF. Looking up the rest from reference TRBV19 and TRBJ1-5 gives the full variable domain: DGGITQSPKYLFRKEGQNVTLSCEQNLNHDAMYWYRQDPGQGLRLIYYSQIVNDFQKGDIAEGYSVSREKKESFPLTVTSAQKNPTAFYLCASWVGADQPQHFGDGTRLSIL.

This clone was counted once. The chain couples TRBV28 to TRBJ1-4; D may be TRBD1 (6 bases). The germline CDR1 and CDR2 sequences are MDHEN and SYDVKM. This CDR3 comprises 14 residues. Deletions cut 7 bases from V and 2 bases from J, with 11 bases between. For the CDR3, the DNA is TGTGCCAGCACCAAAACAGGGACTAATGAAAAACTGTTTTTT. Protein sequence: CASTKTGTNEKLFF.

The rearrangement joins TRBV19 to TRBJ1-5; D gene uncertain. The V and J ends lost 2 bases and 0 bases respectively, with 8 bases between them. This CDR3 is built from 15 residues. The germline V gene has CDR1 LNHDA and CDR2 SQIVND (reference sequence). CDR3 coding DNA: TGTGCCAGTAGTATAACCACCTATAGCAATCAGCCCCAGCATTTT. This translates into CASSITTYSNQPQHF.

The chain recombines TRBV7-8 with TRBJ1-2, with a weak D call TRBD1 (5 bases). This CDR3 contains 15 residues. Per germline, CDR1 SGHVS and CDR2 FQNEAQ. Trimming left V 8 bases short and J 7 bases short, with 23 bases between. The CDR3 loop is CASANQGMGRLGYTF. In DNA form, the CDR3 reads TGTGCCAGCGCGAACCAGGGCATGGGTCGCCTTGGCTACACCTTC.

V usage is TRBV5-4 and J usage is TRBJ2-7; weak D call: TRBD2 (6 bases). The CDR3 runs to 14 residues. Trimming removed 2 bases from V and 0 bases from J, with 9 bases in between. Germline loops: CDR1 SGHNT, CDR2 YYREEE (reference sequence). The CDR3 is CASSFSTSSYEQYF. The CDR3, as DNA: TGTGCCAGCAGCTTTTCGACTAGCTCCTACGAGCAGTACTTC.

This chain connects TRBV6-1 to TRBJ1-5; D not resolved. Germline V gene lookup returns CDR1 MNHNS and CDR2 SASEGT. Trimming took off 1 base at V and 5 bases at J, with 15 bases between the two ends. This CDR3 contains 16 residues. The CDR3 DNA reads as TGTGCCAGCAGTGAAGTATGGACCTCTCCGGATCAGCCCCAGCATTTT. Translating it yields CASSEVWTSPDQPQHF.

The chain has TRBV9 and TRBJ2-3; 11 nucleotides line up with TRBD2. Germline loops: CDR1 SGDLS, CDR2 YYNGEE. With V trimmed by 4 bases and J by 3 bases, 4 bases remained unmatched. This CDR3 comprises 15 residues. For the CDR3, the DNA is TGTGCCAGCAGCACTAGCGGGGGTATTACAGATACGCAGTATTTT. Amino acids: CASSTSGGITDTQYF.

This chain joins TRBV4-3 and TRBJ1-5; D is unclear. In germline, CDR1 is LGHNA, CDR2 YSLEER. V gave up 0 bases and J gave up 0 bases, with 6 bases separating them. This CDR3 comprises 15 residues. The CDR3 spells CASSQDRYSNQPQHF. The CDR3 DNA follows: TGCGCCAGCAGCCAAGATAGGTATAGCAATCAGCCCCAGCATTTT.

The chain joins TRBV28 to TRBJ1-5; 7 nucleotides agree with TRBD1. V shed 11 bases and J 11 bases; nucleotides not matched to a gene: 18. Germline CDR1 is MDHEN and CDR2 is SYDVKM. The CDR3 runs to 14 residues. CDR3 amino acids: CASDRDRDEPAQHF. CDR3 coding DNA: TGTGCCTCCGACCGGGACAGAGACGAACCAGCCCAGCATTTT. The full variable domain, rest sourced from reference TRBV28 and TRBJ1-5, is DVKVTQSSRYLVKRTGEKVFLECVQDMDHENMFWYRQDPGLGLRLIYFSYDVKMKEKGDIPEGYSVSREKKERFSLILESASTNQTSMYLCASDRDRDEPAQHFGDGTRLSIL.

V is TRBV29-1 and J is TRBJ1-1; D call uncertain. V was clipped by 4 bases and J by 4 bases, with 4 bases between them. The CDR3 runs to 10 residues. The germline gives CDR1 SQVTM, CDR2 ANQGSEA. CDR3 protein: CSVGGTEAFF. The DNA for the CDR3 is TGCAGCGTTGGAGGCACTGAAGCTTTCTTT.

The genes are TRBV29-1 and TRBJ1-2, with D tentatively TRBD1 (5 bases). The CDR3 sequence is 13 residues long. Germline V gives CDR1 SQVTM, CDR2 ANQGSEA. The V end was cut by 7 bases, the J end by 7 bases, with 19 bases between. CDR3 sequence: CSADLPRDSGYTF. The CDR3 coding sequence is TGCAGCGCCGATTTACCCAGGGATTCTGGCTACACCTTC.

This chain uses TRBV19 with TRBJ1-1, with D perhaps matching TRBD1 (5 bases). This CDR3 is 17 amino acids long. In germline, CDR1 is LNHDA, CDR2 SQIVND (reference sequence). Trimming left V 3 bases short and J 2 bases short, with 19 bases between. The CDR3 region is CASSIGGPFRINTEAFF. In DNA, the CDR3 is TGTGCCAGTAGTATCGGGGGACCCTTCAGGATAAACACTGAAGCTTTCTTT. The full variable domain, in which reference TRBV19 and TRBJ1-1 provide the parts outside the CDR3, is DGGITQSPKYLFRKEGQNVTLSCEQNLNHDAMYWYRQDPGQGLRLIYYSQIVNDFQKGDIAEGYSVSREKKESFPLTVTSAQKNPTAFYLCASSIGGPFRINTEAFFGQGTRLTVV.

The chain recombines TRBV6-1 with TRBJ1-6; D is undetermined. Germline V gives CDR1 MNHNS, CDR2 SASEGT. The V gene lost 8 bases and the J gene lost 14 bases, with 10 bases spanning the gap. The CDR3 runs 10 residues. This CDR3 reads CASWDRALHF. In DNA form, the CDR3 reads TGTGCCAGCTGGGATCGGGCCCTCCACTTT.

The CDR3: CASSRGGIYEQYF. In DNA, the CDR3 is TGTGCCAGCTCCAGGGGAGGGATCTACGAGCAGTACTTC. The chain recombines TRBV11-2 with TRBJ2-7; a weak D match, TRBD2 (7 bases). Germline CDR1 reads SGHAT; CDR2 reads FQNNGV. V shed 8 bases and J shed 3 bases, with 14 bases lying between them. CDR3 length equals 13 residues.

The rearrangement uses TRBV9 and TRBJ2-1; D might be TRBD2 (6 bases). The germline gives CDR1 SGDLS, CDR2 YYNGEE. The CDR3 consists of 15 residues. Trimming removed 0 bases at V and 5 bases at J, with 12 bases between. CDR3 sequence reads: CASSVGGGMNNEQFF. CDR3 sequence (DNA): TGTGCCAGCAGCGTAGGTGGGGGGATGAACAATGAGCAGTTCTTC.

For this clone: This same CDR3 is encoded by further DNA sequences in the sample. The rearrangement joins TRBV19 to TRBJ2-1; D is possibly TRBD1 (6 bases). Germline loops: CDR1 LNHDA, CDR2 SQIVND (reference sequence). The CDR3 has 17 residues. The V end lost 5 bases, the J end lost 1 base, and 18 bases lay between the germline ends. CDR3 sequence (DNA): TGTGCCAGTAGTGTCACCTCAGGGGATAGTTCCTACAATGAGCAGTTCTTC. Protein sequence: CASSVTSGDSSYNEQFF.

The J gene is TRBJ1-1, the V gene TRBV4-1; D unclear. Germline CDR1 reads MGHRA; CDR2 reads YSYEKL. Trimming removed 0 bases from V and 0 bases from J, with 8 bases in between. There are 15 residues in the CDR3. The CDR3 loop reads CASSQDRAVNTEAFF. CDR3 coding DNA: TGCGCCAGCAGCCAAGATAGGGCGGTGAACACTGAAGCTTTCTTT.

DNA for the CDR3: TGTGCCAGCAGCCTAGGTGGGGGCTCGACTGAAGCTTTCTTT. Encoded protein: CASSLGGGSTEAFF. The chain has TRBV7-9 and TRBJ1-1; D is possibly TRBD1 (6 bases). The CDR3 runs 14 residues. CDR1 is SEHNR, CDR2 FQNEAQ, per germline (reference sequence). Trimming removed 5 bases at V and 5 bases at J, with 15 bases between. The full variable domain, its missing parts supplied by reference TRBV7-9 and TRBJ1-1, is DTGVSQNPRHKITKRGQNVTFRCDPISEHNRLYWYRQTLGQGPEFLTYFQNEAQLEKSRLLSDRFSAERPKGSFSTLEIQRTEQGDSAMYLCASSLGGGSTEAFFGQGTRLTVV.

The chain uses TRBV5-1 and TRBJ2-1; 7 nucleotides line up with TRBD1. This CDR3 is 15 amino acids long. V was clipped by 4 bases and J by 3 bases; unmatched bases: 7. Germline V CDR1 and CDR2: SGHRS, YFSETQ. The CDR3 DNA follows: TGCGCCAGCAGCCTAGGACAGGACGACTACAATGAGCAGTTCTTC. Protein sequence: CASSLGQDDYNEQFF. Full variable domain (remainder filled in from reference TRBV5-1 and TRBJ2-1): KAGVTQTPRYLIKTRGQQVTLSCSPISGHRSVSWYQQTPGQGLQFLFEYFSETQRNKGNFPGRFSGRQFSNSRSEMNVSTLELGDSALYLCASSLGQDDYNEQFFGPGTRLTVL.

This clone was detected only a few times. V gene TRBV4-3 combines with J gene TRBJ1-1; D is unresolved. The V and J ends lost 1 base and 0 bases respectively, with 9 bases between them. CDR3 length: 15 amino acids. Per the germline V gene, CDR1 is LGHNA and CDR2 is YSLEER. The DNA for the CDR3 is TGCGCCAGCAGCCAAGGTGGCAGAGTGAACACTGAAGCTTTCTTT. It specifies CASSQGGRVNTEAFF.

This rearrangement joins TRBV6-6 to TRBJ2-7, with TRBD1 matching over 7 bases. CDR1 and CDR2 from the germline V gene are MNHNY and SVGAGI (reference sequence). Trimming at V came to 0 bases and at J to 2 bases, leaving 1 base not matched to a gene. The CDR3 consists of 14 residues. CDR3 in DNA: TGTGCCAGCAGTTACTCTCAGGGGGCCTACGAGCAGTACTTC. Translating gives CASSYSQGAYEQYF.

The rearrangement links TRBV4-3 to TRBJ2-2; D call uncertain. Per the germline V gene, CDR1 is LGHNA and CDR2 is YSLEER. The V end was cut by 1 base, the J end by 5 bases, with 8 bases between. The CDR3 runs to 14 residues. As DNA, the CDR3 is TGCGCCAGCAGCCAAGTTTCCGGGACCGGGGAGCTGTTTTTT. Its protein product is CASSQVSGTGELFF.

CDR3 sequence (DNA): TGTGCCACCAGCTTGGGCCCAGGGGGAATAACCTCTGGGGCCAACGTCCTGACTTTC. Translation: CATSLGPGGITSGANVLTF. The rearrangement links TRBV15 to TRBJ2-6, with 7 bases matching TRBD1. The V and J ends lost 5 bases and 0 bases, in that order; junction bases with no gene match: 13. The CDR3 sequence is 19 residues long. Per the germline V gene, CDR1 is LNHNV and CDR2 is YYDKDF (reference sequence).

This clone was counted between two and nine times. The V gene is TRBV27, the J gene TRBJ2-2; TRBD2 might be the D (6 bases). This CDR3 comprises 13 residues. Per the germline V gene, CDR1 is MNHEY and CDR2 is SMNVEV (reference sequence). Trimming took off 5 bases at V and 7 bases at J, with 11 bases between the two ends. The CDR3 DNA is TGTGCCAGCAGTCCAGGAGGGATCGGGGAGCTGTTTTTT. It codes for CASSPGGIGELFF.

About this clone itself: Within the sample, other DNA sequences also encode this same CDR3. The V call is TRBV5-6, the J call TRBJ2-7; D ambiguous. V was shortened by 2 bases and J by 3 bases, with 9 bases between the two germline ends. This CDR3 has 13 residues. The germline V gene has CDR1 SGHDT and CDR2 YYEEEE. In nucleotides, the CDR3 is TGTGCCAGCAGCTTAGGGCAGAGCTACGAGCAGTACTTC. Translated: CASSLGQSYEQYF.